The 19 T cell receptor beta chains below all came from one sample that was sequenced in a study of T cell clonality in common variable immunodeficiency. TCRdb's copy holds only in-frame clones and misses some; the assay was immunoSEQ multiplex PCR. The sample presents about 52,000 clones, none singletons. Sequenced material: peripheral blood mononuclear cells. Receptors originate from a person between 18 and 75 years old in good health.

This clone was observed many times. The CDR3 end is not reached by the read, which stops 3 residues before it; the germline J gene fills it in. The V and J genes are TRBV15 and TRBJ2-3; the match to TRBD2 covers 8 bases. Germline V gene sequence: CDR1 LNHNV, CDR2 YYDKDF (reference sequence). With V trimmed by 2 bases and J by 3 bases, 4 bases remained unmatched. The CDR3 has 15 residues. The part of the CDR3 DNA that was read is TGTGCCACCAGCAGACTTCTAGCGGGTACAGATACG. It is translated as CATSRLLAGTDT. In full, the CDR3 is CATSRLLAGTDTQYF.

Many counts were recorded for this clone. Read data end 3 residues before the CDR3 end; the end is taken from the germline J gene. This chain joins TRBV7-9 and TRBJ2-1; 7 bases agree with TRBD1. Per germline, CDR1 SEHNR and CDR2 FQNEAQ (reference sequence). The CDR3 is made up of 15 amino acids. V lost 2 bases, J lost 5 bases, and 6 bases stayed unmatched. The CDR3 spells CASSLFGTANNEQFF. The covered CDR3 bases are TGTGCCAGCAGCTTATTCGGGACAGCGAACAATGAG.

There are many counts of this clone. CDR3 DNA (partial): TGCAGTGTTTCGCAGGGGGGCGGGAATCAGCCC. Translated, it gives CSVSQGGGNQP. In full, the CDR3 reads CSVSQGGGNQPQHF. The V and J genes are TRBV20-1 and TRBJ1-5; 7 positions agree with TRBD1. The observed sequence ends 3 residues before the CDR3 terminus, with the missing tail filled in from the germline J gene. The CDR3 spans 14 residues. V was clipped by 7 bases and J by 4 bases; unmatched bases: 10. Germline CDR1 is DFQATT and CDR2 is SNEGSKA (reference sequence).

This clone has a count of ten or more. The missing CDR3 end, 3 residues past where the read stops, is filled in from the germline J gene. V is TRBV20-1 and J is TRBJ1-1; 7 nucleotides align to TRBD1. The CDR3 runs to 15 residues. The V gene's germline CDR1 is DFQATT and CDR2 SNEGSKA (reference sequence). V lost 3 bases to trimming and J lost 2 bases; unmatched junction nucleotides: 9. The DNA read from the CDR3 is TGCAGTGCTAGCTCACTCGGGACAGTAAACACTGAA. This codes for CSASSLGTVNTE. Given in full, the CDR3 is CSASSLGTVNTEAFF.

This clone was found many times. The sequence runs out 3 residues before the end of the CDR3; the remainder is reconstructed from the germline J gene. The J gene is TRBJ2-1, the V gene TRBV11-2; D gene unclear. Germline V CDR1 and CDR2: SGHAT, FQNNGV. The V gene lost 1 base and the J gene lost 8 bases, with 6 bases spanning the gap. The CDR3 is made up of 12 amino acids. The CDR3 bases that were read are TGTGCCAGCAGCTTAGCCCTCGATGAG. Its protein is CASSLALDE. The whole CDR3 region reads CASSLALDEQFF.

This clone was observed at least ten times. With the read ending 3 residues before the CDR3 end, the germline J gene is used to fill in that end. The chain couples TRBV18 to TRBJ2-2, with 7 bases lining up with TRBD1. Unmatched junction bases numbered 9, after V lost 6 bases and J lost 5 bases. The CDR3 runs 15 residues. CDR1 is KGHSH and CDR2 is LQKENI in the germline V gene. CDR3 sequence reads: CASSRGQDGTGELFF. The sequenced CDR3 bases are TGTGCCAGCTCTCGAGGACAGGATGGGACCGGGGAG.

This clone came up a few times. CDR3 bases read: TGTGCCAGCAGCTTAGGAGGAGACATGAGCACTGAA. This codes for CASSLGGDMSTE. The CDR3, in full, reads CASSLGGDMSTEAFF. The chain employs TRBV7-2 and TRBJ1-1; D is unclear. The read ends 3 residues early relative to the CDR3; the germline J gene fills the gap. Germline-derived CDR1 and CDR2 are SGHTA and FQGNSA. Trimming took off 1 base at V and 4 bases at J, with 13 bases between the two ends. The CDR3 sequence is 15 residues long. The whole variable domain, remainder taken from reference TRBV7-2 and TRBJ1-1, is GAGVSQSPSNKVTEKGKDVELRCDPISGHTALYWYRQSLGQGLEFLIYFQGNSAPDKSGLPSDRFSAERTGGSVSTLTIQRTQQEDSAVYLCASSLGGDMSTEAFFGQGTRLTVV.

This clone was seen at least ten times. The read halts 3 residues ahead of the CDR3 end, with the missing end drawn from the germline J gene. This sequence joins TRBV10-2 and TRBJ2-3, with 14 bases fitting TRBD2. V was pared by 7 bases and J by 6 bases, with 9 bases of the junction left unmatched. This CDR3 is 16 amino acids long. CDR1 is WSHSY, CDR2 SAAADI, per germline. The part of the CDR3 DNA that was read is TGCGCCAGCATAAGGACTAGCGGGAGGAGCGAGGATACG. Translating gives CASIRTSGRSEDT. The whole CDR3 region reads CASIRTSGRSEDTQYF.

Many counts were recorded for this clone. Read sequence stops 3 residues before the CDR3 end, and the germline J gene provides the missing end. V is TRBV20-1 and J is TRBJ2-3; no firm D call. CDR3 length equals 14 residues. V gave up 5 bases and J gave up 6 bases, with 18 bases separating them. Looked up from germline, CDR1 is DFQATT and CDR2 is SNEGSKA (reference sequence). The CDR3 sequence is CSAPALVGPDTQYF. The covered CDR3 bases are TGCAGTGCTCCAGCCTTGGTTGGGCCCGATACG.

This clone was observed many times. The observed sequence ends 3 residues before the CDR3 terminus, with the missing tail filled in from the germline J gene. V is TRBV5-4 and J is TRBJ2-6, with D possibly matching TRBD1 (5 bases). Germline CDR1 and CDR2: SGHNT and YYREEE (reference sequence). Trimming stripped 2 bases from V and 3 bases from J, with 12 bases between. This CDR3 is 16 amino acids long. The CDR3 DNA, read in part, is TGTGCCAGCAGCTTTTTTAGGGGCGGTGGGGCCAACGTC. It yields the protein CASSFFRGGGANV. The CDR3 as a whole reads CASSFFRGGGANVLTF.

This clone was detected many times. The CDR3 sequence: CASSPRIPGLAGDVNEQFF. The sequenced CDR3 bases are TGTGCCAGCTCACCACGGATCCCGGGACTAGCGGGAGATGTCAATGAG. This chain links TRBV18 with TRBJ2-1, with 14 positions matching TRBD2. The read terminates 3 residues ahead of where the CDR3 ends, so the germline J gene completes it. The CDR3 is 19 amino acids. V lost 1 base, J lost 6 bases, and 11 bases stayed unmatched. CDR1 is KGHSH and CDR2 is LQKENI in the germline V gene.

This clone was seen many times. With the read ending 3 residues before the CDR3 end, the germline J gene is used to fill in that end. The chain carries TRBV6-4 and TRBJ2-1, with 12 positions matching TRBD2. The CDR3 consists of 15 residues. From germline, CDR1 is MRHNA and CDR2 SNTAGT. V shed 6 bases, J shed 4 bases, and the junction held 4 bases outside the gene matches. The DNA read from the CDR3 is TGTGCCAGCAGCTTACTAGCGGGAGGATACAATGAG. The encoded protein is CASSLLAGGYNE. The full CDR3 is CASSLLAGGYNEQFF.

The table lists this clone with many counts. The CDR3 end falls 3 residues outside the read, so it is completed with the germline J gene. The chain combines TRBV20-1 with TRBJ1-1, with D possibly TRBD1 on 6 matching bases. V was clipped by 2 bases and J by 0 bases, with 13 bases between them. Per germline, CDR1 DFQATT and CDR2 SNEGSKA (reference sequence). The CDR3 has 15 amino acids. Partial CDR3 DNA: TGCAGTGCTAGAAAGGCAGGGGCAATGAACACTGAA. As protein: CSARKAGAMNTE. The whole CDR3 region reads CSARKAGAMNTEAFF.

This clone was seen repeatedly, ten times or more. The read halts 3 residues ahead of the CDR3 end, with the missing end drawn from the germline J gene. The chain employs TRBV4-1 and TRBJ2-7; unclear D gene. The ends were cut back, 0 bases at V and 3 bases at J, with 6 bases in the middle. Germline V gene data show CDR1 as MGHRA and CDR2 as YSYEKL. The CDR3 consists of 13 residues. CDR3 bases read: TGCGCCAGCAGCCAAGATCTCAGCTACGAG. Its translation is CASSQDLSYE. The whole CDR3 sequence reads CASSQDLSYEQYF.

This clone occurred many times. The CDR3 is cut off 3 residues early in the read; its end comes from the germline J gene. V and J are TRBV5-1 and TRBJ1-4, with D possibly TRBD1 on 5 matching bases. CDR3 length equals 13 residues. Germline lookup yields CDR1 SGHRS and CDR2 YFSETQ. Between the trimmed V and J ends, which lost 4 bases and 4 bases, there was a span of 8 bases. CDR3 bases read: TGCGCCAGCAGCCCAGGACATAATGAAAAA. It specifies CASSPGHNEK. The full-length CDR3 reads as CASSPGHNEKLFF.

This clone was counted ten times or more. The CDR3 end is not reached by the read, which stops 3 residues before it; the germline J gene fills it in. This chain uses TRBV20-1 with TRBJ2-1; 7 bases are a match to TRBD2. Trimming cost V 7 bases and J 0 bases; bases outside gene matches: 9. The CDR3 consists of 15 residues. Germline V lookup: CDR1 DFQATT, CDR2 SNEGSKA (reference sequence). The chain's CDR3 is CSESRPGGSYNEQFF. The CDR3 DNA, read in part, is TGCAGTGAAAGTCGTCCGGGGGGCTCCTACAATGAG.

Ten or more counts support this clone. The CDR3 end is not reached by the read, which stops 3 residues before it; the germline J gene fills it in. The chain employs TRBV7-9 and TRBJ1-1, with a possible D match to TRBD1 (5 bases). The V gene lost 4 bases and the J gene lost 4 bases, with 10 bases spanning the gap. This CDR3 has 13 residues. The V gene's germline CDR1 is SEHNR and CDR2 FQNEAQ (reference sequence). The CDR3 region is CASSSRGTTEAFF. Partial CDR3 DNA: TGTGCCAGCAGCTCACGGGGGACCACTGAA.

There are a few counts of this clone. The read ends 3 residues before the CDR3 terminus; that terminus is restored from the germline J gene. The chain carries TRBV7-8 and TRBJ2-7, with TRBD1 matching 9 bases. Germline trimming cut 3 bases from V and 3 bases from J; bases unmatched to any gene: 6. The CDR3 totals 15 residues. The germline gives CDR1 SGHVS, CDR2 FQNEAQ. The covered CDR3 bases are TGTGCCAGCAGCTTCACAGGGGGCTTGGACTACGAG. Protein sequence: CASSFTGGLDYE. The CDR3 in full is CASSFTGGLDYEQYF.

This clone was recorded many times. Sequencing ends 3 residues short of the CDR3 end; the germline J gene provides the rest. J is TRBJ1-2 and V is TRBV20-1; D is unresolved. The CDR3 length is 13 residues. CDR1 and CDR2 from the germline V gene are DFQATT and SNEGSKA (reference sequence). V shed 6 bases and J shed 2 bases, with 13 bases lying between them. Incomplete CDR3 DNA: TGCAGTGCCCCGATCCCGGGGAACTATGGC. Its translation: CSAPIPGNYG. The whole CDR3 protein is CSAPIPGNYGYTF.